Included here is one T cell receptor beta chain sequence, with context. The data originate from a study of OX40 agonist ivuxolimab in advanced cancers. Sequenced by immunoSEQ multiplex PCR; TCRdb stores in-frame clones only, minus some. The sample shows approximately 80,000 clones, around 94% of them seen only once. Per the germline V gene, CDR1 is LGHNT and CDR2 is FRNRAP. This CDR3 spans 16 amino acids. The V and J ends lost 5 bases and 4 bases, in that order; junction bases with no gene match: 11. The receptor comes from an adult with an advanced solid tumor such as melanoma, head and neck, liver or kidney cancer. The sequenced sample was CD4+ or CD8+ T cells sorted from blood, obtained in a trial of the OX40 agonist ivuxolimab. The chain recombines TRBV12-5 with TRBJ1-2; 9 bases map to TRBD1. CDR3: CASGTPGQGFGYGYTF. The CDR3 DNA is TGTGCTAGTGGTACTCCGGGACAGGGATTCGGCTATGGCTACACCTTC.